This is a list of T cell receptor beta chains from one sample in a study of blood T cell repertoires in COVID-19. Using immunoSEQ multiplex PCR, the repertoire was profiled, and TCRdb retains in-frame clones only, with some absent. The table lists some 180,000 clones, 80% to 90% of them singletons. Specimen: peripheral blood. The receptors shown here come from a man in his 70s with active or convalescent COVID-19. The CDR3 runs from the conserved cysteine through the conserved F or W. A D gene is named only where the DNA matches it firmly. Only some rows state a clone size, as once, few, many or a class for expanded clones.

CATVSWDGSSYNEQFF TGTGCCACCGTTTCCTGGGACGGGAGCTCCTACAATGAGCAGTTCTTC . TRBJ2-1 . TRBV27
CASSNKGQGAVGYTF TGTGCCAGCAGTAACAAGGGGCAGGGGGCGGTTGGCTACACCTTC . TRBJ1-2 TRBD1 TRBV6-5
CAWRSPGLAGYNEQFF TGTGCCTGGAGGTCGCCGGGACTAGCGGGTTACAATGAGCAGTTCTTC . TRBJ2-1 TRBD2 TRBV30
CASWSGGALSEQYF TGCGCCAGCTGGAGCGGGGGGGCCCTGAGCGAGCAGTACTTC . TRBJ2-7 TRBD2 TRBV5-1
CATSRGLAGYEQYF TGTGCCACCAGCAGAGGGCTAGCGGGCTACGAGCAGTACTTC . TRBJ2-7 TRBD2 TRBV15
CASSGRGLQETQYF TGTGCCAGTAGCGGGCGGGGGTTACAAGAGACCCAGTACTTC . TRBJ2-5 TRBD2 TRBV19
CASRAGTGPGEQFF TGTGCCAGCAGAGCCGGGACAGGGCCGGGTGAGCAGTTCTTC . TRBJ2-1 TRBD1 TRBV2
CASSLGTSGSSYNEQFF TGTGCCAGCAGCTTGGGGACTAGTGGTAGCTCCTACAATGAGCAGTTCTTC few TRBJ2-1 TRBD2 TRBV5-4
CASRRTLAGPYNEQFF TGTGCCAGCAGACGAACATTAGCGGGCCCCTACAATGAGCAGTTCTTC . TRBJ2-1 TRBD2 TRBV6-6
CASSLGQGSTEAFF TGTGCCAGCAGCCTCGGACAGGGGTCCACTGAAGCTTTCTTT . TRBJ1-1 TRBD1 TRBV2
CASSTGGENTEAFF TGTGCCAGCAGCACAGGGGGGGAGAACACTGAAGCTTTCTTT . TRBJ1-1 TRBD1 TRBV7-2
CASMTSGTLHEQYF TGTGCCAGCATGACTAGCGGCACCCTCCACGAGCAGTACTTC . TRBJ2-7 TRBD2 TRBV6-1
CASSVSGTQETQYF TGTGCCAGCAGCGTATCAGGGACACAAGAGACCCAGTACTTC once TRBJ2-5 . TRBV9
CASSLTADEKLFF TGTGCCAGCAGCCTGACAGCCGATGAAAAACTGTTTTTT . TRBJ1-4 . TRBV7-9
CASSPRTGRYGYTF TGTGCCAGCAGCCCGAGGACAGGGCGGTATGGCTACACCTTC few TRBJ1-2 TRBD1 TRBV7-9
CASSRSRGGYGYTF TGTGCCAGTAGTAGGTCCAGGGGCGGCTATGGCTACACCTTC . TRBJ1-2 . TRBV19